This is a list of T cell receptor beta chains from one sample in a study of human T cells and chemical hapten exposure. One entry per CDR3 protein, called by TCRdb with MiXCR from the RACE reads. The profile covers more than 80,000 distinct CDR3 sequences, with around 7% appearing a single time and around 1.5% taken by the ten largest. The sequencing used whole blood, collected in connection with sensitization to the hapten diphenylcyclopropenone (DPC). The receptors were sampled from a woman aged 30 to 39 with alopecia areata. Some clones in this sample may be carry-over from other donors' samples. CDR3s include the opening cysteine and the closing phenylalanine or tryptophan. D genes are given only for firm matches. Part of the rows lack a size; the others show once, few, many or a class for expanded clones.

many,-,TRBJ2-6,TRBV3-1,CASSQDSRTAGANVLTF,TGTGCCAGCAGCCAAGATTCCCGCACCGCAGGGGCCAACGTCCTGACTTTC
-,-,TRBJ1-1,TRBV2,CARGTGNTEAFF,TGTGCCAGAGGGACGGGGAACACTGAAGCTTTCTTT
many,-,TRBJ1-2,TRBV30,CAWSVQDSHYGYTF,TGTGCCTGGAGTGTACAGGACAGCCACTATGGCTACACCTTC
many,-,TRBJ1-3,TRBV12-3/TRBV12-4,CASSRQSEDTIYF,TGTGCCAGCAGTCGACAGTCCGAGGACACCATATATTTT
many,-,TRBJ2-7,TRBV7-2,CASSSLKQSYEQYF,TGTGCCAGCAGCTCGTTAAAACAGTCCTACGAGCAGTACTTC
few,-,TRBJ2-5,TRBV25-1,CASSDSSHQETQYF,TGTGCCAGCAGTGATAGTTCACATCAGGAGACCCAGTACTTC
-,-,TRBJ1-1,TRBV5-4,CASSLDSGKGGEAFF,TGTGCCAGCAGCTTAGATTCGGGGAAAGGCGGAGAAGCTTTCTTT
-,-,TRBJ1-4,TRBV5-1,CASSLQGLTNEKLFF,TGCGCCAGCAGCTTGCAGGGGCTGACTAATGAAAAACTGTTTTTT
few,TRBD1,TRBJ1-1,TRBV7-9,CASSLGDREDTEAFF,TGTGCCAGCAGCTTGGGGGACAGGGAGGACACTGAAGCTTTCTTT
many,-,TRBJ1-1,TRBV6-2/TRBV6-3,CASYGQWNTEAFF,TGTGCCAGTTACGGACAGTGGAACACTGAAGCTTTCTTT
many,-,TRBJ2-7,TRBV15,CATFVVFHEQYF,TGTGCCACCTTTGTAGTTTTCCACGAGCAGTACTTC
-,-,TRBJ1-4,TRBV5-1,CASSLIVGPGEKLFF,TGCGCCAGCAGCTTGATTGTCGGACCGGGTGAAAAACTGTTTTTT
-,-,TRBJ2-2,TRBV2,CASSATRTGELFF,TGTGCCAGCAGCGCCACTAGGACCGGGGAGCTGTTTTTT
-,-,TRBJ1-6,TRBV5-5,CASGSPGISYNSPLHF,TGTGCCAGCGGCTCCCCGGGGATCTCCTATAATTCACCCCTCCACTTT
many,TRBD1,TRBJ1-2,TRBV30,CAWSVPAGGLPNYGYTF,TGTGCCTGGAGTGTACCGGCAGGGGGCCTTCCTAACTATGGCTACACCTTC
few,TRBD1,TRBJ1-4,TRBV29-1,CSGTQGTTTNEKLFF,TGCAGCGGTACACAGGGGACTACAACTAATGAAAAACTGTTTTTT
many,-,TRBJ1-4,TRBV5-1,CASSLDGRGVNEKLFF,TGCGCCAGCAGCTTGGACGGGAGAGGAGTTAATGAAAAACTGTTTTTT
few,-,TRBJ1-1,TRBV2,CASSAELQNTEAFF,TGTGCCAGCAGCGCCGAACTCCAGAACACTGAAGCTTTCTTT
many,-,TRBJ2-1,TRBV5-4,CASSLGGLQGSNEQFF,TGTGCCAGCAGCTTGGGGGGACTACAGGGGTCGAATGAGCAGTTCTTC
-,TRBD2,TRBJ2-1,TRBV27,CASSLGSLSGGAYNEQFF,TGTGCCAGCAGTTTAGGGTCACTCAGCGGGGGGGCCTACAATGAGCAGTTCTTC
many,-,TRBJ2-1,TRBV7-9,CASSYSRGALGEQFF,TGTGCCAGCAGCTATTCCAGGGGGGCCCTTGGTGAGCAGTTCTTC
many,TRBD1,TRBJ2-2,TRBV5-1,CASSSDRAVVGTGELFF,TGCGCCAGCAGCTCAGACAGGGCGGTCGTGGGCACCGGGGAGCTGTTTTTT
many,-,TRBJ2-1,TRBV6-1,CASSEEFWQASYNEQFF,TGTGCCAGCAGTGAAGAGTTCTGGCAGGCCTCCTACAATGAGCAGTTCTTC
few,-,TRBJ2-1,TRBV19,CASSNTQRSNYNEQFF,TGTGCCAGTAGCAATACCCAGCGATCAAACTACAATGAGCAGTTCTTC
few,-,TRBJ1-2,TRBV6-5,CASSYSSQALGYTF,TGTGCCAGCAGTTACTCGAGCCAGGCACTGGGCTACACCTTC
many,-,TRBJ2-3,TRBV2,CASSRDTQYF,TGTGCCAGCAGTAGGGATACGCAGTATTTT
-,-,TRBJ1-3,TRBV5-6,CASSPGRSSGNTIYF,TGTGCCAGCAGCCCGGGACGGTCGTCTGGAAACACCATATATTTT
many,TRBD2,TRBJ2-3,TRBV6-1,CASSGMGLAGYRTDTQYF,TGTGCCAGCAGCGGAATGGGGCTAGCGGGGTACCGCACAGATACGCAGTATTTT
few,TRBD2,TRBJ2-3,TRBV7-9,CASSLAGLATDTQYF,TGTGCCAGCAGCTTAGCGGGACTAGCCACAGATACGCAGTATTTT
few,TRBD1,TRBJ1-2,TRBV20-1,CSAPKTGVDGYTF,TGCAGTGCTCCCAAGACAGGGGTGGATGGCTACACCTTC
-,-,TRBJ1-3,TRBV30,CAWSVRELRNTIYF,TGTGCCTGGAGTGTACGAGAACTTCGAAACACCATATATTTT
few,-,TRBJ1-2,TRBV4-2,CASSQDGGSYGYTF,TGTGCCAGCAGCCAAGATGGAGGGAGTTATGGCTACACCTTC
many,-,TRBJ2-5,TRBV5-1,CASRREGRTQETQYF,TGCGCCAGCAGGAGGGAAGGCCGAACGCAAGAGACCCAGTACTTC